This note documents a single T cell receptor (beta chain) sequence. Germline V lookup: CDR1 SGHTA, CDR2 FQGNSA. The CDR3 has 13 amino acids. Eight separate reactions per sample yielded the cDNA. Reprocessing the 5' RACE reads, TCRdb reports a single entry for every CDR3 protein and omits DNA. The table lists 85,000 to 110,000 distinct CDR3 sequences, with approximately 1.8% in the top ten. The sample comes from a study of monozygotic twins with inflammatory bowel disease. The specimen sequenced was blood. The source is a human donor with ulcerative colitis or Crohn's disease, or a healthy co-twin of an affected twin (not recorded which). The chain is built from TRBV7-2 and TRBJ1-3. CDR3 protein: CASSLLGGSTIYF.